These 16 T cell receptor beta chains were all obtained from the same sample, sequenced in a study of blood T cells in healthy people across ages. PCR was performed a second time for about 7 to 11 cycles using a sample-barcoded 5' primer and a J-beta primer mix. One entry per CDR3 protein results from TCRdb running MiXCR on the 5' RACE reads. The data hold 1.2 million to 1.5 million distinct CDR3 sequences, with approximately 60% observed a single time. Sequenced: blood. The receptors shown here come from a man aged 18 to 35 in good health.

At least ten counts were recorded for this clonotype. A clone one base away is much larger, so this may be a read error. The V call is TRBV20-1, the J call TRBJ2-7, with D unclear. V shed 3 bases and J shed 0 bases, with 15 bases lying between them. The germline CDR1 and CDR2 sequences are DFQATT and SNEGSKA (reference sequence). This CDR3 has 15 amino acids. Here the CDR3 DNA reads TGCAGTGCTAGCCCCCGACGAACGAGCTCCTACGAGCAGTACTTC. Its protein product is CSASPRRTSSYEQYF.

The chain combines TRBV24-1 with TRBJ2-1; D is undetermined. Per the germline V gene, CDR1 is KGHDR and CDR2 is SFDVKD. The germline V and J ends were trimmed by 3 bases and 0 bases, with 5 bases remaining between them. The CDR3 loop spans 14 amino acids. The CDR3 region has the DNA TGTGCCACCAGTGATAGCCTCTCCTACAATGAGCAGTTCTTC. Translating gives CATSDSLSYNEQFF.

As for this clonotype: A junction boundary mismatches the germline segment, possibly from a read error. The chain is built from TRBV11-2 and TRBJ2-3; 9 nucleotides line up with TRBD2. CDR3 length equals 15 residues. The V gene's germline CDR1 is SGHAT and CDR2 FQNNGV. The CDR3 sequence: CASSSGTSFSDTQYF. CDR3 DNA sequence: TGTGCTAGCAGCTCCGGGACTAGCTTCTCAGATACGCAGTATTTT.

The chain recombines TRBV5-1 with TRBJ2-7; 7 nucleotides line up with TRBD2. This CDR3 spans 11 amino acids. Germline loops: CDR1 SGHRS, CDR2 YFSETQ. V was pared by 2 bases and J by 9 bases, with 2 bases of the junction left unmatched. Here the CDR3 reads CASSFGGGQYF. The CDR3 coding sequence is TGCGCCAGCAGCTTTGGCGGGGGGCAGTACTTC.

V gene TRBV4-1 combines with J gene TRBJ2-3; 10 nucleotides match TRBD2. V lost 2 bases, J lost 5 bases, and 7 bases stayed unmatched. There are 16 residues in the CDR3. The V gene's germline CDR1 is MGHRA and CDR2 YSYEKL. The CDR3 bases are TGCGCCAGCAGCCAACCCCTAGCGGGGGTTAGAGATACGCAGTATTTT. Amino acid sequence: CASSQPLAGVRDTQYF.

The chain has TRBV6-1 and TRBJ2-1, with 8 bases identical to TRBD2. Per the germline V gene, CDR1 is MNHNS and CDR2 is SASEGT. The ends lost 10 bases at V and 6 bases at J; junction bases unmatched: 14. There are 15 residues in the CDR3. The chain's CDR3 is CATEPSGLGFNEQFF. The CDR3 DNA is TGTGCCACCGAACCCTCGGGACTAGGGTTCAATGAGCAGTTCTTC.

This clonotype was counted between two and nine times. The chain joins TRBV12-3 or TRBV12-4 to TRBJ2-6, with D perhaps TRBD2 (6 bases). The CDR3 has 15 residues. With 3 bases removed from V and 3 bases from J, the gap between germline ends came to 9 bases. The CDR3 protein is CASSFGSIGANVLTF. CDR3 DNA: TGTGCCAGCAGTTTCGGGAGCATTGGGGCCAACGTCCTGACTTTC.

As concerns this clonotype: An end of the junction differs from the germline gene, which may be a read error. The chain employs TRBV4-1 and TRBJ2-1; a weak D match, TRBD2 (6 bases). The CDR3 sequence is 15 residues long. Germline assignment: CDR1 MGHRA and CDR2 YSYEKL. CDR3 amino acids: CASSPEGSRYNEQFF. Written as DNA, the CDR3 is TGCGCCAGTAGCCCGGAGGGAAGTCGCTACAATGAGCAGTTCTTC.

This rearrangement joins TRBV9 to TRBJ2-5; tentative D call: TRBD1 (6 bases). The CDR3 sequence is 14 residues long. The V end lost 0 bases, the J end lost 5 bases, and 11 bases lay between the germline ends. The V gene's germline CDR1 is SGDLS and CDR2 YYNGEE. CDR3 protein: CASSVGTARETQYF. CDR3 in DNA: TGTGCCAGCAGCGTAGGGACAGCAAGGGAGACCCAGTACTTC.

The chain couples TRBV5-1 to TRBJ2-7, with D tentatively TRBD2 (5 bases). Trimming pared 2 bases from V and 3 bases from J, leaving 12 bases between. In germline, CDR1 is SGHRS, CDR2 YFSETQ. This CDR3 spans 14 amino acids. The CDR3 reads CASSFDSRVYEQYF. CDR3 sequence (DNA): TGCGCCAGCAGCTTTGATTCGAGGGTCTACGAGCAGTACTTC. The whole variable domain, filled in from reference TRBV5-1 and TRBJ2-7, reads KAGVTQTPRYLIKTRGQQVTLSCSPISGHRSVSWYQQTPGQGLQFLFEYFSETQRNKGNFPGRFSGRQFSNSRSEMNVSTLELGDSALYLCASSFDSRVYEQYFGPGTRLTVT.

This clonotype has only a few counts. V is TRBV20-1 and J is TRBJ1-1; no clear D gene. This CDR3 region has 14 residues. V dropped 3 bases and J dropped 1 base, with 12 bases sitting between them. Germline V lookup: CDR1 DFQATT, CDR2 SNEGSKA (reference sequence). CDR3 sequence (DNA): TGCAGTGCTAGGGACGCTGCAGGGAACACTGAAGCTTTCTTT. Translating it yields CSARDAAGNTEAFF.

This sequence joins TRBV7-8 and TRBJ1-2, with D hard to call. Trimming removed 3 bases at V and 6 bases at J, with 11 bases between. The germline V gene encodes CDR1 SGHVS and CDR2 FQNEAQ. This CDR3 comprises 13 residues. The CDR3, as DNA: TGTGCCAGCAGCTTCCAAGGGAGGGATGGCTACACCTTC. Translating gives CASSFQGRDGYTF.

This chain connects TRBV3-1 to TRBJ2-7; D perhaps matches TRBD2 (6 bases). The V gene lost 0 bases and the J gene lost 6 bases, with 9 bases spanning the gap. CDR3 size: 13 residues. Germline loops: CDR1 LGHDT, CDR2 YNNKEL (reference sequence). The CDR3 bases are TGTGCCAGCAGCCAAGAGGGACTGCGCGAGCAGTACTTC. Its protein product is CASSQEGLREQYF.

The V gene is TRBV7-9, the J gene TRBJ2-1; 7 bases match TRBD1. CDR1 is SEHNR and CDR2 is FQNEAQ in the germline V gene (reference sequence). Trimming at V came to 0 bases and at J to 6 bases, leaving 2 bases not matched to a gene. This CDR3 region has 14 residues. CDR3 amino acids: CASSLAGQPNEQFF. CDR3 sequence (DNA): TGTGCCAGCAGCTTAGCGGGACAGCCCAATGAGCAGTTCTTC.

This sequence joins TRBV6-6 and TRBJ1-1; tentative D call: TRBD1 (6 bases). V shed 5 bases and J shed 1 base, with 17 bases lying between them. CDR1 and CDR2 (germline): MNHNY, SVGAGI (reference sequence). This CDR3 comprises 16 residues. CDR3 sequence: CASSHLRWGRNTEAFF. The CDR3 DNA sequence: TGTGCCAGCAGTCACCTTCGCTGGGGGCGGAACACTGAAGCTTTCTTT.

This clonotype was counted between two and nine times. This chain uses TRBV20-1 with TRBJ2-3, with TRBD2 matching 13 bases. The CDR3 is 15 amino acids. Losses at the gene ends were 7 bases for V and 4 bases for J; bases not matched to a gene: 8. The germline CDR1 and CDR2 sequences are DFQATT and SNEGSKA (reference sequence). CDR3: CSGGRGLAGADTQYF. Written as DNA, the CDR3 is TGCAGTGGGGGGAGAGGACTAGCGGGGGCAGATACGCAGTATTTT.